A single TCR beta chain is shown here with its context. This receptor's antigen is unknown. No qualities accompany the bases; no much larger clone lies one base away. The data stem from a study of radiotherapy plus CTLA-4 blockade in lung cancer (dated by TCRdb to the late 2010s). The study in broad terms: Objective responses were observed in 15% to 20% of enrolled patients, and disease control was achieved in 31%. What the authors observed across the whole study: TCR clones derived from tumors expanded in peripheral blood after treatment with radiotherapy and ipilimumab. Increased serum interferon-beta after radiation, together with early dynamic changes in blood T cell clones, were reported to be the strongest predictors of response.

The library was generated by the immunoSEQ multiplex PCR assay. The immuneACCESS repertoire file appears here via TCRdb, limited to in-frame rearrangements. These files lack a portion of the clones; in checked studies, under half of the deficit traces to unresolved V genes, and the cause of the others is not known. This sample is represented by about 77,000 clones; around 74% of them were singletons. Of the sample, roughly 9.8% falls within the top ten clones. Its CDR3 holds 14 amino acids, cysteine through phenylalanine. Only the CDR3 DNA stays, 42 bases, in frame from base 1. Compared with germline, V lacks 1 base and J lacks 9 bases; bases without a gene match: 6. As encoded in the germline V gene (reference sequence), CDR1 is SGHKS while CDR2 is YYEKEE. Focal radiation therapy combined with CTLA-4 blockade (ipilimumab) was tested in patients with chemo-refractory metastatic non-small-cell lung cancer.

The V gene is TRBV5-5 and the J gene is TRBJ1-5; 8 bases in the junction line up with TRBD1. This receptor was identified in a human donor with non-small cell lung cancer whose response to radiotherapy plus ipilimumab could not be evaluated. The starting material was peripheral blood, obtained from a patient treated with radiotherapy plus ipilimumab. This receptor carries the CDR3 CASSLYGQGRPQHF. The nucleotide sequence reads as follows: TGTGCCAGCAGCTTGTATGGACAGGGAAGGCCCCAGCATTTT.